Following are 22 T cell receptor beta chains from one sample sequenced in a study of cytomegalovirus exposure and HLA in healthy donors. The study ran its PCR with 60 Vbeta and 13 Jbeta primers. Data came from immunoSEQ multiplex PCR; TCRdb stores just in-frame clones and leaves some out. The sample yields under 250,000 clones, around 79% seen once. Material for sequencing was PBMCs. Receptors originate from a woman aged 25 to 45 in good health and CMV-seropositive.

By frequency in the sample, this clone is medium-sized. The J gene is TRBJ1-2, the V gene TRBV29-1; D not resolved. Per the germline V gene, CDR1 is SQVTM and CDR2 is ANQGSEA. V lost 5 bases and J 7 bases, leaving 14 bases between the germline ends. The CDR3 has 12 amino acids. As DNA, the CDR3 is TGCAGCGTTACAAAACCGGGGTCTGGCTACACCTTC. Encoded protein: CSVTKPGSGYTF.

The chain carries TRBV7-6 and TRBJ2-2; the match to TRBD1 covers 7 bases. Germline-derived CDR1 and CDR2 are SGHVS and FNYEAQ. CDR3 length equals 17 residues. V dropped 5 bases and J dropped 4; count of bases not matched to a gene: 13. The CDR3 DNA sequence: TGTGCCAGCAGCCGTACAGGGGTCGGGCTGGTCACCGGGGAGCTGTTTTTT. It yields the protein CASSRTGVGLVTGELFF.

The V gene is TRBV29-1, the J gene TRBJ2-2; perhaps TRBD2 as D (6 bases). The germline gives CDR1 SQVTM, CDR2 ANQGSEA. Between the trimmed V and J ends, which lost 5 bases and 1 base, there was a span of 8 bases. The CDR3 is 13 amino acids. This CDR3 reads CSVRDLNTGELFF. The CDR3 coding sequence is TGCAGCGTTCGGGACTTGAACACCGGGGAGCTGTTTTTT.

The chain uses TRBV15 and TRBJ1-5; 7 bases fit TRBD1. The V gene end was trimmed by 6 bases and the J gene end by 4 bases; junction bases not matched to a gene: 3. The CDR3 extends over 13 amino acids. Germline V gene data show CDR1 as LNHNV and CDR2 as YYDKDF (reference sequence). The CDR3 here is CATSGTENQPQHF. In DNA, the CDR3 is TGTGCCACCAGTGGGACAGAGAATCAGCCCCAGCATTTT.

The gene calls are TRBV10-3 and TRBJ1-2; 9 nucleotides align to TRBD1. Per germline, CDR1 ENHRY and CDR2 SYGVKD. The ends lost 6 bases at V and 2 bases at J; junction bases unmatched: 4. This CDR3 is built from 14 residues. The CDR3: CAISTGTGNYGYTF. The CDR3 DNA follows: TGTGCCATCAGCACCGGGACAGGGAACTATGGCTACACCTTC.

Worth noting for this clone: The missing conserved phenylalanine or tryptophan at the end of this CDR3 makes a read error likely. The chain recombines TRBV7-6 with TRBJ2-4; 11 nucleotides line up with TRBD2. Germline-derived CDR1 and CDR2 are SGHVS and FNYEAQ. With V trimmed by 2 bases and J by 3 bases, 9 bases remained unmatched. The CDR3 consists of 18 residues. In nucleotides, the CDR3 is TGTGCCAGCAGCTTATTAGCGGGAGGGCCGTCGAGCAAAAACATTCAGTACCTC. This encodes CASSLLAGGPSSKNIQYL.

The gene calls are TRBV19 and TRBJ2-7; tentatively, D is TRBD1 (5 bases). Germline CDR1 reads LNHDA; CDR2 reads SQIVND (reference sequence). V lost 3 bases to trimming and J lost 2 bases, with 14 bases between them. This CDR3 is built from 15 residues. This chain's CDR3 is CASSIRAGHAYEQYF. DNA for the CDR3: TGTGCCAGTAGTATCAGGGCAGGCCATGCCTACGAGCAGTACTTC.

Of note for this clone: The sample contains more than one DNA sequence encoding this CDR3. J is TRBJ2-4 and V is TRBV7-9; D possibly corresponds to TRBD1 (5 bases). Germline CDR1 and CDR2: SEHNR and FQNEAQ (reference sequence). V lost 5 bases and J 0 bases, leaving 8 bases between the germline ends. The CDR3 runs to 14 residues. DNA for the CDR3: TGTGCCAGCAGCCCAGGGCTAGCCAAAAACATTCAGTACTTC. It is translated as CASSPGLAKNIQYF.

This chain joins TRBV7-2 and TRBJ2-7; 8 bases align to TRBD2. Germline V gene sequence: CDR1 SGHTA, CDR2 FQGNSA. The CDR3 contains 13 residues. The ends lost 6 bases at V and 5 bases at J; junction bases unmatched: 6. The CDR3 DNA is TGTGCCAGCAGACGAAGCGGGAGTGACGAGCAGTACTTC. It yields the protein CASRRSGSDEQYF.

The chain recombines TRBV27 with TRBJ1-2, with 8 positions matching TRBD1. This CDR3 comprises 14 residues. The V segment lost 7 bases and the J segment 3 bases; nucleotides outside the gene matches: 7. Germline V gives CDR1 MNHEY, CDR2 SMNVEV (reference sequence). Written as DNA, the CDR3 is TGTGCCAGCAACTCTTTGACAGGGGACTATGGCTACACCTTC. Protein sequence: CASNSLTGDYGYTF.

There are a few counts of this clone. The chain employs TRBV27 and TRBJ2-7; 8 bases are shared with TRBD2. Germline-derived CDR1 and CDR2 are MNHEY and SMNVEV (reference sequence). The CDR3 runs to 14 residues. With 8 bases clipped from V and 3 bases from J, the junction kept 9 bases outside the gene matches. The CDR3 sequence: CASRGGQRFYEQYF. The CDR3 bases are TGTGCCAGCCGGGGGGGGCAGAGGTTCTACGAGCAGTACTTC.

This clone was seen a single time. J is TRBJ2-4 and V is TRBV6-5; TRBD1 aligns across 8 bases. The germline V gene has CDR1 MNHEY and CDR2 SVGAGI. The CDR3 has 15 amino acids. The V gene end was trimmed by 2 bases and the J gene end by 5 bases; junction bases not matched to a gene: 5. The CDR3 region is CASSYQGAGENIQYF. The DNA for the CDR3 is TGTGCCAGCAGTTACCAGGGGGCCGGCGAAAACATTCAGTACTTC.

V is TRBV10-1 and J is TRBJ2-5; 7 bases map to TRBD2. The V and J ends lost 0 bases and 2 bases, in that order; junction bases with no gene match: 6. The germline gives CDR1 WNHNN, CDR2 SYGVQD (reference sequence). The CDR3 has 16 amino acids. The CDR3 reads CASSESRAGTQETQYF. The CDR3 DNA reads as TGCGCCAGCAGTGAGTCCCGAGCGGGGACGCAAGAGACCCAGTACTTC.

The chain couples TRBV25-1 to TRBJ2-3; 9 bases map to TRBD1. From germline, CDR1 is MGHDK and CDR2 SYGVNS. The CDR3 has 15 amino acids. V shed 2 bases, J shed 5 bases, and the junction held 5 bases outside the gene matches. The CDR3 DNA sequence: TGTGCCAGCAGTGAAACAGGGGGCCCGCAAGATACGCAGTATTTT. Translation gives CASSETGGPQDTQYF.

This clone appeared once. The chain couples TRBV5-1 to TRBJ2-4; 8 positions match TRBD1. Germline CDR1 and CDR2: SGHRS and YFSETQ. The CDR3 spans 18 residues. V gave up 4 bases and J gave up 0 bases; unmatched junction bases: 12. CDR3 protein: CASSGAYRGSLAKNIQYF. CDR3 nucleotides: TGCGCCAGCAGCGGAGCCTACAGGGGGTCTTTAGCCAAAAACATTCAGTACTTC.

The V call is TRBV2, the J call TRBJ2-1; perhaps TRBD2 as D (6 bases). Germline-derived CDR1 and CDR2 are SNHLY and FYNNEI. V lost 3 bases, J lost 5 bases, and 20 bases lay in between. This CDR3 is built from 17 residues. CDR3 in DNA: TGTGCCAGCAGTGACTTCGGGAGTTCCCGGTATCACAATGAGCAGTTCTTC. This translates into CASSDFGSSRYHNEQFF. The full variable domain, in which reference TRBV2 and TRBJ2-1 provide the parts outside the CDR3, is EPEVTQTPSHQVTQMGQEVILRCVPISNHLYFYWYRQILGQKVEFLVSFYNNEISEKSEIFDDQFSVERPDGSNFTLKIRSTKLEDSAMYFCASSDFGSSRYHNEQFFGPGTRLTVL.

The chain couples TRBV5-4 to TRBJ2-7; TRBD1 might be the D (5 bases). V lost 3 bases and J lost 5, with 9 bases in between. The V gene's germline CDR1 is SGHNT and CDR2 YYREEE (reference sequence). The CDR3 covers 12 residues. Here the CDR3 reads CASSSGHDEQYF. CDR3 coding DNA: TGTGCCAGCAGCTCTGGACACGACGAGCAGTACTTC.

The CDR3 DNA reads TGCGCCAGCAGCCCTCGACAGGGAGATGGTTCGGGGGCCAACGTCCTGACTTTC. This codes for CASSPRQGDGSGANVLTF. V gene TRBV4-1 combines with J gene TRBJ2-6, with TRBD1 matching over 7 bases. After removal of 4 bases from V and 4 bases from J, the junction contained 13 bases not matched to a gene. Germline CDR1 reads MGHRA; CDR2 reads YSYEKL. This CDR3 spans 18 amino acids.

J is TRBJ2-2 and V is TRBV27; TRBD1 matches 7 bases. With V trimmed by 7 bases and J by 0 bases, 2 bases remained unmatched. Germline CDR1 reads MNHEY; CDR2 reads SMNVEV (reference sequence). The CDR3 spans 14 residues. CDR3 sequence (DNA): TGTGCCAGCACAACAGGGGCGAACACCGGGGAGCTGTTTTTT. It translates to CASTTGANTGELFF.

The CDR3 sequence: CASSVEANGAYEQYF. As DNA, the CDR3 is TGTGCCAGCAGCGTAGAGGCCAATGGAGCCTACGAGCAGTACTTC. The J gene is TRBJ2-7, the V gene TRBV9; no reliable D call. Trimming took off 0 bases at V and 2 bases at J, with 12 bases between the two ends. Germline V gives CDR1 SGDLS, CDR2 YYNGEE. The CDR3 has 15 residues.

A single count supports this clone. The CDR3 DNA is TGTGCCAGCAGTTACAACGACAGGGCGAACACTGAAGCTTTCTTT. Its translation: CASSYNDRANTEAFF. The chain carries TRBV6-5 and TRBJ1-1; 7 bases are shared with TRBD1. The CDR3 extends over 15 amino acids. V shed 2 bases, J shed 1 base, and the junction held 4 bases outside the gene matches. CDR1 is MNHEY, CDR2 SVGAGI, per germline.

The rearrangement uses TRBV7-9 and TRBJ1-1; tentative D call: TRBD1 (5 bases). The CDR3 extends over 18 amino acids. V was trimmed by 5 bases and J by 1 base, leaving 23 bases between them. Looked up from germline, CDR1 is SEHNR and CDR2 is FQNEAQ (reference sequence). The CDR3 DNA reads as TGTGCCAGCAGCCACCCCGCGGGAAGGGGACCGGGGAACACTGAAGCTTTCTTT. Encoded protein: CASSHPAGRGPGNTEAFF.